The clone carrying this T cell receptor beta chain has just a few counts. The germline V and J ends were trimmed by 8 bases and 2 bases, with 15 bases remaining between them. This CDR3 is 15 amino acids long. Germline V gives CDR1 SGHTA, CDR2 FQGNSA. The data are from a study of radiotherapy plus CTLA-4 blockade in lung cancer. TCRdb's table, derived via immunoSEQ multiplex PCR, lists solely in-frame clones and lacks some. There are 90,000 to 100,000 clones in the sample; roughly 80% occur only once, and about 23% lies in the top ten. Material: peripheral blood, obtained from a patient treated with radiotherapy plus ipilimumab. The source is a human donor with non-small cell lung cancer that progressed on radiotherapy plus ipilimumab. This rearrangement joins TRBV7-2 to TRBJ1-4; D may be TRBD1 (6 bases). The CDR3 sequence: CASGTSRGTNEKLFF. In DNA form, the CDR3 reads TGTGCCAGCGGAACCTCCAGGGGTACTAATGAAAAACTGTTTTTT. The full variable domain, in which reference TRBV7-2 and TRBJ1-4 provide the parts outside the CDR3, is GAGVSQSPSNKVTEKGKDVELRCDPISGHTALYWYRQSLGQGLEFLIYFQGNSAPDKSGLPSDRFSAERTGGSVSTLTIQRTQQEDSAVYLCASGTSRGTNEKLFFGSGTQLSVL.